Listed here are 23 T cell receptor beta chains from one sample, sequenced in a study of cytomegalovirus exposure and HLA in healthy donors (dated by TCRdb to between 2016 and 2019). Receptors were amplified or captured by the immunoSEQ multiplex PCR assay. For the multiplex PCR, a mixture combining 60 forward primers for TCR Vbeta segments and 13 reverse primers for TCR Jbeta segments was used. The table was pulled from immuneACCESS by TCRdb, which kept in-frame rearrangements only. Such tables lose some clones; where checked, under half of the loss comes from unresolved V genes, and the rest has no known cause. The sample's clone listing holds about 140,000 clones. Of the sample, 2% to 2.5% falls within the top ten clones. The material sequenced was PBMCs. The receptor source for this set is a woman between 18 and 30 years old in good health and CMV-seronegative.

V and J are TRBV19 and TRBJ2-4; 9 bases align to TRBD2. Germline loops: CDR1 LNHDA, CDR2 SQIVND (reference sequence). Trimming took 4 bases from V and 8 from J; bases not matched to a gene: 15. CDR3 size: 17 residues. The CDR3: CASSKGRVAGESDIQYF. For the CDR3, the DNA is TGTGCCAGTAGTAAGGGAAGAGTAGCGGGAGAGTCAGACATTCAGTACTTC.

The chain employs TRBV10-3 and TRBJ2-1, with a tentative D call TRBD1 (5 bases). The CDR3 runs to 15 residues. Germline V gene data show CDR1 as ENHRY and CDR2 as SYGVKD. V gave up 5 bases and J gave up 1 base, with 12 bases separating them. DNA for the CDR3: TGTGCCATCAGTCCGAGACAGTCTTCCTACAATGAGCAGTTCTTC. Protein product: CAISPRQSSYNEQFF.

This sequence joins TRBV7-2 and TRBJ2-1; a weak D match, TRBD2 (5 bases). The ends were cut back, 1 base at V and 4 bases at J, with 11 bases in the middle. CDR1 and CDR2 from the germline V gene are SGHTA and FQGNSA. The CDR3 is 15 residues long. This chain's CDR3 is CASSLGRTGYNEQFF. Written as DNA, the CDR3 is TGTGCCAGCAGCTTAGGGAGGACGGGGTACAATGAGCAGTTCTTC.

The V gene is TRBV4-1, the J gene TRBJ2-3; D gene uncertain. The germline V gene encodes CDR1 MGHRA and CDR2 YSYEKL. Between the trimmed V and J ends, which lost 5 bases and 6 bases, there was a span of 18 bases. CDR3 length equals 15 residues. The chain's CDR3 is CASSSGSSSLDTQYF. CDR3 bases: TGCGCCAGCAGCTCCGGGTCCAGCTCCTTGGATACGCAGTATTTT.

The chain has TRBV19 and TRBJ1-5; D is uncertain. V lost 9 bases to trimming and J lost 6 bases, with 18 bases between them. The CDR3 length is 14 residues. Germline V gene sequence: CDR1 LNHDA, CDR2 SQIVND (reference sequence). CDR3 DNA: TGTGCCAGCCTCGCGGGCAGAGCGGGTCAGCCCCAGCATTTT. The encoded protein is CASLAGRAGQPQHF. Together with reference TRBV19 and TRBJ1-5, the CDR3 gives the full variable domain: DGGITQSPKYLFRKEGQNVTLSCEQNLNHDAMYWYRQDPGQGLRLIYYSQIVNDFQKGDIAEGYSVSREKKESFPLTVTSAQKNPTAFYLCASLAGRAGQPQHFGDGTRLSIL.

The chain recombines TRBV7-3 with TRBJ2-6; D is possibly TRBD2 (6 bases). Germline values: CDR1 SGHTA, CDR2 FQGTGA. The CDR3 is made up of 16 amino acids. V was shortened by 0 bases and J by 4 bases, with 10 bases between the two germline ends. The CDR3 DNA is TGTGCCAGCAGCTTAACGGGCGGGGCCGGGGCCAACGTCCTGACTTTC. Translation gives CASSLTGGAGANVLTF.

The chain couples TRBV7-2 to TRBJ1-5; no firm D call. This CDR3 is built from 14 residues. V shed 1 base and J shed 4 bases, with 8 bases lying between them. Per the germline V gene, CDR1 is SGHTA and CDR2 is FQGNSA. CDR3 residues: CASSLVQLNQPQHF. As DNA, the CDR3 is TGTGCCAGCAGCTTAGTACAGCTGAATCAGCCCCAGCATTTT.

The rearrangement links TRBV19 to TRBJ1-5; D is undetermined. CDR1 and CDR2 from the germline V gene are LNHDA and SQIVND (reference sequence). Trimming removed 7 bases at V and 3 bases at J, with 16 bases between. This CDR3 has 15 residues. In DNA form, the CDR3 reads TGTGCCAGTAATGCGTTGAGGGCCCCCAATCAGCCCCAGCATTTT. Amino acid sequence: CASNALRAPNQPQHF.

The V gene is TRBV18, the J gene TRBJ2-7; D gene ambiguous. Germline assignment: CDR1 KGHSH and CDR2 LQKENI. The CDR3 spans 13 residues. V was pared by 3 bases and J by 3 bases, with 9 bases between. As DNA, the CDR3 is TGTGCCAGCTCACCGGCAGCTAGCTACGAGCAGTACTTC. This sequence encodes CASSPAASYEQYF. Combining the CDR3 with reference TRBV18 and TRBJ2-7 gives the whole variable domain NAGVMQNPRHLVRRRGQEARLRCSPMKGHSHVYWYRQLPEEGLKFMVYLQKENIIDESGMPKERFSAEFPKEGPSILRIQQVVRGDSAAYFCASSPAASYEQYFGPGTRLTVT.

J is TRBJ2-5 and V is TRBV2, with 8 bases fitting TRBD2. The trim removed 3 bases at V and 6 bases at J, leaving 12 bases unmatched. CDR3 size: 16 residues. The germline V gene encodes CDR1 SNHLY and CDR2 FYNNEI. The DNA for the CDR3 is TGTGCCAGCAGTGACCGACCGGGACTAGTCACAAAGACCCAGTACTTC. Its protein is CASSDRPGLVTKTQYF.

The CDR3 nucleotides read TGTGCCAGTAAGACTAGCGGAGGCCAGAATGAGCAGTTCTTC. Amino acid sequence: CASKTSGGQNEQFF. V is TRBV19 and J is TRBJ2-1; TRBD2 agrees at 9 bases. Trimming took 7 bases from V and 7 from J; bases not matched to a gene: 8. Germline CDR1 reads LNHDA; CDR2 reads SQIVND (reference sequence). This CDR3 region has 14 residues.

The genes are TRBV5-5 and TRBJ2-7; maybe TRBD1 (5 bases). Germline V CDR1 and CDR2: SGHKS, YYEKEE (reference sequence). V lost 3 bases and J 4 bases, leaving 11 bases between the germline ends. The CDR3 contains 13 residues. The CDR3 DNA reads TGTGCCAGCAGCTCCAGGGCTGGGTACGAGCAGTACTTC. This codes for CASSSRAGYEQYF.

The chain uses TRBV4-1 and TRBJ2-1, with a weak D call TRBD2 (5 bases). Per the germline V gene, CDR1 is MGHRA and CDR2 is YSYEKL. V lost 0 bases and J 10 bases, leaving 13 bases between the germline ends. There are 14 residues in the CDR3. This chain's CDR3 is CASSQESEASEQFF. CDR3 DNA sequence: TGCGCCAGCAGCCAAGAGTCGGAGGCAAGCGAGCAGTTCTTC.

V is TRBV11-2 and J is TRBJ2-3; weak D call: TRBD2 (5 bases). V was trimmed by 1 base and J by 4 bases, leaving 15 bases between them. Germline CDR1 SGHAT, CDR2 FQNNGV. The CDR3 is 16 residues long. The DNA for the CDR3 is TGTGCCAGCAGCTTAGGTGGCGGGCCTAGGGCAGATACGCAGTATTTT. Translating gives CASSLGGGPRADTQYF.

The V gene is TRBV19, the J gene TRBJ2-7, with D tentatively TRBD2 (5 bases). The ends were cut back, 10 bases at V and 2 bases at J, with 18 bases in the middle. Per germline, CDR1 LNHDA and CDR2 SQIVND (reference sequence). The CDR3 spans 14 residues. Here the CDR3 reads CATLAADFPYEQYF. The CDR3 bases are TGTGCCACCCTCGCCGCGGACTTCCCCTACGAGCAGTACTTC. The full variable domain, its missing parts supplied by reference TRBV19 and TRBJ2-7, is DGGITQSPKYLFRKEGQNVTLSCEQNLNHDAMYWYRQDPGQGLRLIYYSQIVNDFQKGDIAEGYSVSREKKESFPLTVTSAQKNPTAFYLCATLAADFPYEQYFGPGTRLTVT.

The rearrangement uses TRBV28 and TRBJ2-1; TRBD2 aligns across 7 bases. Germline trimming cut 3 bases from V and 0 bases from J; bases unmatched to any gene: 14. Germline V gives CDR1 MDHEN, CDR2 SYDVKM. This CDR3 has 19 residues. The CDR3 nucleotides read TGTGCCAGCAGTTTTGGGAGGGCCGATGGATACGGCTCCTACAATGAGCAGTTCTTC. Protein product: CASSFGRADGYGSYNEQFF.

The chain employs TRBV4-1 and TRBJ2-5; maybe TRBD2 (6 bases). Looked up from germline, CDR1 is MGHRA and CDR2 is YSYEKL. The V and J ends lost 1 base and 3 bases respectively, with 12 bases between them. The CDR3 is 15 residues long. CDR3 residues: CASSQGTGGEETQYF. CDR3 coding DNA: TGCGCCAGCAGCCAAGGGACCGGCGGGGAAGAGACCCAGTACTTC.

As concerns this clone: Other DNA sequences within the sample encode an identical CDR3. The chain is built from TRBV19 and TRBJ1-1, with 7 bases that match TRBD1. This CDR3 has 14 amino acids. Germline trimming cut 3 bases from V and 1 base from J; bases unmatched to any gene: 2. CDR1 and CDR2 (germline): LNHDA, SQIVND (reference sequence). In DNA form, the CDR3 reads TGTGCCAGTAGTATCAGGACAGGGAACACTGAAGCTTTCTTT. It specifies CASSIRTGNTEAFF.

The chain couples TRBV11-2 to TRBJ2-7, with TRBD1 as a possible D gene (6 bases). V lost 6 bases and J 3 bases, leaving 18 bases between the germline ends. This CDR3 comprises 15 residues. The germline V gene has CDR1 SGHAT and CDR2 FQNNGV. The CDR3 DNA reads as TGTGCCAGCAGTCTTCTTGGGCAAGGGGGCTACGAGCAGTACTTC. Its translation is CASSLLGQGGYEQYF. Based on the CDR3 plus reference TRBV11-2 and TRBJ2-7, the full variable domain is EAGVAQSPRYKIIEKRQSVAFWCNPISGHATLYWYQQILGQGPKLLIQFQNNGVVDDSQLPKDRFSAERLKGVDSTLKIQPAKLEDSAVYLCASSLLGQGGYEQYFGPGTRLTVT.

V and J are TRBV27 and TRBJ2-1; 7 positions match TRBD1. Germline V gene lookup returns CDR1 MNHEY and CDR2 SMNVEV (reference sequence). The CDR3 totals 17 residues. V shed 7 bases, J shed 3 bases, and the junction held 15 bases outside the gene matches. This CDR3 is CASKLSPTGDYYNEQFF. CDR3 DNA: TGTGCCAGCAAATTGTCCCCAACAGGGGATTACTACAATGAGCAGTTCTTC.

This chain uses TRBV11-2 with TRBJ1-1; D gene uncertain. Germline V gene data show CDR1 as SGHAT and CDR2 as FQNNGV. This CDR3 region has 14 residues. The germline V and J ends were trimmed by 5 bases and 1 base, with 11 bases remaining between them. The CDR3 region is CASSRLVRNTEAFF. Here the CDR3 DNA reads TGTGCCAGCAGCCGTCTCGTTAGGAACACTGAAGCTTTCTTT.

V is TRBV4-2 and J is TRBJ1-1, with TRBD1 identical over 7 bases. Losses at the gene ends were 4 bases for V and 2 bases for J; bases not matched to a gene: 1. Germline-derived CDR1 and CDR2 are LGHNA and YNFKEQ. CDR3 length: 13 amino acids. The CDR3 reads CASSRQGNTEAFF. CDR3 bases: TGTGCCAGCAGCCGACAGGGAAACACTGAAGCTTTCTTT.

The V and J genes are TRBV19 and TRBJ1-1, with D maybe TRBD1 (5 bases). Germline CDR1 LNHDA, CDR2 SQIVND (reference sequence). Trimming shortened V by 7 bases and J by 0 bases, and 18 bases separated the two germline ends. The CDR3 covers 16 residues. Written as DNA, the CDR3 is TGTGCCAGTAAGGGTGGGGCAAAAGAGATGAACACTGAAGCTTTCTTT. It yields the protein CASKGGAKEMNTEAFF.